This T cell receptor (beta chain) was sequenced in a study of OX40 agonist ivuxolimab in advanced cancers. Across the whole study: An anti-OX40 (CD134) antibody with agonistic activity, ivuxolimab, was administered to patients. General study results and limits: Relative to CD4+ cells, CD8+ T cells on average had more expanded clones.

Sequenced by immunoSEQ multiplex PCR; TCRdb stores in-frame clones only, minus some. Of 20,000 or so clones listed, roughly four fifths are singletons. In regard to this clone: The antigen is not known.

CDR1 is SGDLS and CDR2 is YYNGEE in the germline V gene. V gave up 0 bases and J gave up 6 bases, with 15 bases separating them. The CDR3 is 15 amino acids. This sequence was found in an adult with an advanced solid tumor such as melanoma, head and neck, liver or kidney cancer. The chain uses TRBV9 and TRBJ1-1; a possible D gene is TRBD1 (5 bases). Material: CD4+ or CD8+ T cells sorted from blood, obtained in a trial of the OX40 agonist ivuxolimab. As DNA, the CDR3 is TGTGCCAGCAGCGTAGAGGGGTTGGAAAGTCCTGAAGCTTTCTTT. Protein: CASSVEGLESPEAFF.